Given below is one T cell receptor beta chain in context. Its antigen remains unknown. This sample stems from a study of T cell responses to AZD1222 COVID-19 vaccine. Overall study results and limits: Donors were mostly white British, more females; clonal diversity possibly underestimated. Repertoires were collected only later (after the peak T cell response had occurred). Within unmutated variant regions lay the reported targets of nearly half of spike-specific TCRs.

Generated by immunoSEQ multiplex PCR, the TCRdb table keeps only in-frame clones and is missing some. The sample holds over 150,000 clones, approximately 90% seen once. CDR1 and CDR2 (germline): MNHEY, SMNVEV (reference sequence). V lost 2 bases, J lost 4 bases, and 8 bases stayed unmatched. The CDR3 spans 17 residues. This chain uses TRBV27 with TRBJ1-1; 12 nucleotides line up with TRBD1. The TCR originated in an adult in good health. Sequences were derived from peripheral blood, sampled on day 0 of MenACWY control vaccination. CDR3 sequence reads: CASSLRGTGGLGTEAFF. The CDR3 DNA reads as TGTGCCAGCAGTTTAAGGGGGACAGGGGGCTTGGGCACTGAAGCTTTCTTT.